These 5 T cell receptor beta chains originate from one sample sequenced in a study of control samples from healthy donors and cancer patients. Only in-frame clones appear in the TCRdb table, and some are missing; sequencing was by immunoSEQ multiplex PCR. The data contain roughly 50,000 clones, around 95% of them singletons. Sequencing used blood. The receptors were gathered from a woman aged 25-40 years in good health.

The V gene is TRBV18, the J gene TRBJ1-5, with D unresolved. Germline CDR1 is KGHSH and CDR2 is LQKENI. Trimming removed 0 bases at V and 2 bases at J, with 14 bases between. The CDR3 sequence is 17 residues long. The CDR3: CASSPPGAGGRNQPQHF. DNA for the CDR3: TGTGCCAGCTCACCACCAGGAGCGGGAGGACGCAATCAGCCCCAGCATTTT.

The CDR3 coding sequence is TGTGCCAGCAGGTCGACAACTTCCATCTCTGGGGCCAACGTCCTGACTTTC. This sequence encodes CASRSTTSISGANVLTF. The chain is built from TRBV21-1 and TRBJ2-6; the table gives TRBD1 as D, unverified against the DNA. TRBV21-1 is designated a pseudogene. CDR3 size: 17 residues.

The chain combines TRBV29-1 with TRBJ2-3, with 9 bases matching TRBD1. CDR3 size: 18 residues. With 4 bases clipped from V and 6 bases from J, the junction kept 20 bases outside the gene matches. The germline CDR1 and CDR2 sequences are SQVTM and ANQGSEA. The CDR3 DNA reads TGCAGCGTTGGAATTCCGGGACAGGGTGGGGTGGGACAGGATACGCAGTATTTT. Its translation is CSVGIPGQGGVGQDTQYF.

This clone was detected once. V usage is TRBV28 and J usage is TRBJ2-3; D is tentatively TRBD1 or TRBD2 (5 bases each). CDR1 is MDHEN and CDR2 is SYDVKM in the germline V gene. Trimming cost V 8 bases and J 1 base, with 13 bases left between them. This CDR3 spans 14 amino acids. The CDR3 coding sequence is TGTGCCAGCTACGGGACCTACCGCACAGATACGCAGTATTTT. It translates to CASYGTYRTDTQYF.

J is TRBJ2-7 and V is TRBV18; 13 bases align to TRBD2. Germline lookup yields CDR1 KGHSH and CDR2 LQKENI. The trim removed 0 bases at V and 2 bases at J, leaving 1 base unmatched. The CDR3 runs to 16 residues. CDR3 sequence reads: CASSPPGLAGPYEQYF. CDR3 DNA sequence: TGTGCCAGCTCACCACCGGGACTAGCGGGACCCTACGAGCAGTACTTC. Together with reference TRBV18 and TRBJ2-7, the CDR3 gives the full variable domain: NAGVMQNPRHLVRRRGQEARLRCSPMKGHSHVYWYRQLPEEGLKFMVYLQKENIIDESGMPKERFSAEFPKEGPSILRIQQVVRGDSAAYFCASSPPGLAGPYEQYFGPGTRLTVT.